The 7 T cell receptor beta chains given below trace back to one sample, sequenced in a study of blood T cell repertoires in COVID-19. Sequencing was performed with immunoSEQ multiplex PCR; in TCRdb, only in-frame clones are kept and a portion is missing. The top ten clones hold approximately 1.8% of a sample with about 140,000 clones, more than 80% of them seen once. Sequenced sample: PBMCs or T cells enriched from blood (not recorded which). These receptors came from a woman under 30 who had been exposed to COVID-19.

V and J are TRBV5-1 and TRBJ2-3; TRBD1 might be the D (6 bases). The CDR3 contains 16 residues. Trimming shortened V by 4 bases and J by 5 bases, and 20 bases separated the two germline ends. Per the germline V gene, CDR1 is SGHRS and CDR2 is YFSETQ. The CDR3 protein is CASSTRPQGLGDTQYF. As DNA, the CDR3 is TGCGCCAGCAGCACCAGACCTCAGGGGTTGGGAGATACGCAGTATTTT.

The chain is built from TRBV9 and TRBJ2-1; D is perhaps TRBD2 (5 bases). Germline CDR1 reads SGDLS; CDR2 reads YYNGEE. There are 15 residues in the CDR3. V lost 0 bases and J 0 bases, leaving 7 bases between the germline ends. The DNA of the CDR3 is TGTGCCAGCAGCGTAGTAGCGACCTCCTACAATGAGCAGTTCTTC. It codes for CASSVVATSYNEQFF.

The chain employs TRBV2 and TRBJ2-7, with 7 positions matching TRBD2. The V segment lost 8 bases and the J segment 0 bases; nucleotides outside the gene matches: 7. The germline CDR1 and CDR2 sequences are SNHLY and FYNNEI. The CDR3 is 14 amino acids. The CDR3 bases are TGTGCCAGCTGGGCGGGAGCCAACTCCTACGAGCAGTACTTC. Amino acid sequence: CASWAGANSYEQYF.

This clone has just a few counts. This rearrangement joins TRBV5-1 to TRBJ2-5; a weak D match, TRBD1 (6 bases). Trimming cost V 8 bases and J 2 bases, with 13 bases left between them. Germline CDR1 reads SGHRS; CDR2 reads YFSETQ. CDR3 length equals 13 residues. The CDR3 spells CASRLQGQETQYF. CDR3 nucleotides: TGCGCCAGTCGACTACAGGGTCAAGAGACCCAGTACTTC.

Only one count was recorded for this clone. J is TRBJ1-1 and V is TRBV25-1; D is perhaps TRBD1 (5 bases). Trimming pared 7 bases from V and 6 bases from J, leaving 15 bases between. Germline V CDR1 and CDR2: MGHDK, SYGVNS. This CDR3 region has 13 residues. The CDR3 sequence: CASKGVGGAEAFF. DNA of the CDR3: TGTGCCAGCAAGGGAGTTGGAGGGGCTGAAGCTTTCTTT.

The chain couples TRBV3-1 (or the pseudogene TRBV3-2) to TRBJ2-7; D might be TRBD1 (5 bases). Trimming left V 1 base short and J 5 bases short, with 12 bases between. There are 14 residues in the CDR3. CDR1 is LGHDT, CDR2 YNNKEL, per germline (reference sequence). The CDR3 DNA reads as TGTGCCAGCAGCCAAGGGGGCGGAGTGGACGAGCAGTACTTC. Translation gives CASSQGGGVDEQYF.

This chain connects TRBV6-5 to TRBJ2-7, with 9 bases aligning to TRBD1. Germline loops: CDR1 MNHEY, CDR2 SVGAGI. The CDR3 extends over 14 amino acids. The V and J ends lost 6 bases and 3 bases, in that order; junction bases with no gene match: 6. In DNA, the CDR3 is TGTGCCAGCAGCTCGGGACAGGGTGGCTACGAGCAGTACTTC. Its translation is CASSSGQGGYEQYF.